This passage covers 17 T cell receptor beta chains from one sample sequenced in a study of CD8 T cells in ankylosing spondylitis. General study findings and limits: Ankylosing spondylitis blood appeared to be characterized by a TCR beta motif of roughly eight highly homologous variants.

For these receptors, no antigen is known. Using its own MiXCR run on the 5' RACE reads, TCRdb lists one record per CDR3 protein. Altogether 700,000 or so distinct CDR3 sequences are present, roughly 20% being singletons, with the ten largest covering around 20%. Sequenced material: blood, either unsorted or a sorted T cell fraction (not recorded which). The receptors derive from a male donor with ankylosing spondylitis.

This clonotype was seen ten or more times. This rearrangement joins TRBV14 to TRBJ1-1, with D possibly matching TRBD1 (5 bases). CDR1 is SGHDN and CDR2 is FVKESK in the germline V gene. The germline V and J ends were trimmed by 1 base and 0 bases, with 6 bases remaining between them. This CDR3 has 14 residues. CDR3 sequence: CASSQAGMNTEAFF. The CDR3 DNA is TGTGCCAGCAGCCAAGCAGGGATGAACACTGAAGCTTTCTTT.

This clonotype was counted between two and nine times. The chain employs TRBV12-3 or TRBV12-4 and TRBJ2-7; D perhaps matches TRBD2 (5 bases). The germline V and J ends were trimmed by 3 bases and 5 bases, with 8 bases remaining between them. This CDR3 is 12 amino acids long. The CDR3 loop is CASSFERNEQYF. CDR3 coding DNA: TGTGCCAGCAGTTTTGAGCGGAACGAGCAGTACTTC.

This clonotype was seen only once. The chain links TRBV5-1 to TRBJ2-2, with TRBD1 matching 8 bases. Germline V gene data show CDR1 as SGHRS and CDR2 as YFSETQ. V was pared by 1 base and J by 6 bases, with 8 bases of the junction left unmatched. The CDR3 spans 16 residues. The CDR3 spells CASSLSQGAYPGELFF. CDR3 DNA: TGCGCCAGCAGCTTGTCCCAGGGGGCTTATCCCGGGGAGCTGTTTTTT.

V and J are TRBV12-3 or TRBV12-4 and TRBJ2-1; a possible D gene is TRBD1 (5 bases). V lost 3 bases and J 5 bases, leaving 14 bases between the germline ends. The CDR3 extends over 15 amino acids. The CDR3 here is CASSFRAGSHNEQFF. DNA for the CDR3: TGTGCCAGCAGTTTCCGGGCAGGGTCCCACAATGAGCAGTTCTTC.

The chain employs TRBV12-3 or TRBV12-4 and TRBJ1-2; tentatively, D is TRBD1 (6 bases). The germline V and J ends were trimmed by 4 bases and 7 bases, with 13 bases remaining between them. The CDR3 contains 13 residues. The CDR3: CASSSPGALGYTF. CDR3 nucleotide sequence: TGTGCCAGCAGTTCCCCAGGGGCCCTTGGCTACACCTTC.

This clonotype was found a few times. The chain links TRBV7-2 to TRBJ2-1, with 11 bases identical to TRBD2. The junction had 7 bases not matched to a gene; V was cut back by 5 bases and J by 16 bases. Germline CDR1 is SGHTA and CDR2 is FQGNSA. The CDR3 runs to 12 residues. The DNA of the CDR3 is TGTGCCAGCAGCCCCGGACTAGCGGGCCATTTCTTC. Amino acids: CASSPGLAGHFF.

This clonotype was found many times. V usage is TRBV5-5 and J usage is TRBJ1-1, with a tentative D call TRBD1 (5 bases). There are 14 residues in the CDR3. The germline V gene encodes CDR1 SGHKS and CDR2 YYEKEE (reference sequence). Trimming took off 4 bases at V and 1 base at J, with 11 bases between the two ends. The DNA for the CDR3 is TGTGCCAGCAGCCTGGGACGGGAGAACACTGAAGCTTTCTTT. This translates into CASSLGRENTEAFF.

The chain recombines TRBV5-1 with TRBJ2-1; perhaps TRBD2 as D (6 bases). Looked up from germline, CDR1 is SGHRS and CDR2 is YFSETQ. V was clipped by 1 base and J by 7 bases, with 15 bases between them. The CDR3 is made up of 15 amino acids. DNA for the CDR3: TGCGCCAGCAGCTTGCGGCTAGCGCAATCAAATGAGCAGTTCTTC. This gives the protein CASSLRLAQSNEQFF.

This clonotype was counted only a few times. The chain couples TRBV27 to TRBJ2-7; D call uncertain. Germline CDR1 is MNHEY and CDR2 is SMNVEV (reference sequence). V lost 6 bases and J lost 4, with 13 bases in between. The CDR3 contains 13 residues. The CDR3 DNA reads as TGTGCCAGCAGCACCTTTACCGGGTACGAGCAGTACTTC. Translating it yields CASSTFTGYEQYF.

This clonotype was recorded many times. The chain employs TRBV28 and TRBJ2-7, with TRBD1 identical over 7 bases. The CDR3 extends over 18 amino acids. V shed 4 bases, J shed 3 bases, and the junction held 18 bases outside the gene matches. Per the germline V gene, CDR1 is MDHEN and CDR2 is SYDVKM. This chain's CDR3 is CASSSVTRTGLGNYEQYF. CDR3 DNA sequence: TGTGCCAGCAGTTCCGTTACCAGGACAGGCTTGGGAAACTACGAGCAGTACTTC.

This clonotype was counted a few times. This rearrangement joins TRBV12-3 or TRBV12-4 to TRBJ2-5; the D gene is possibly TRBD1 (6 bases). This CDR3 comprises 15 residues. V dropped 5 bases and J dropped 5 bases, with 18 bases sitting between them. CDR3 in DNA: TGTGCCAGCAGTCTCAACAATAACAGGGTTGAGACCCAGTACTTC. It specifies CASSLNNNRVETQYF.

This clonotype was seen a handful of times. A junction end diverges from the germline sequence, so it may reflect a read error. The chain carries TRBV25-1 and TRBJ1-4; tentative D call: TRBD1 (5 bases). Germline V CDR1 and CDR2: MGHDK, SYGVNS. The CDR3 has 14 amino acids. CDR3 sequence (DNA): TGTGCCAGCAGTGAATTGTTACGACGGGGGTTGGACGGTTTT. This encodes CASSELLRRGLDGF.

The chain is built from TRBV27 and TRBJ2-7; 7 nucleotides agree with TRBD2. Germline V lookup: CDR1 MNHEY, CDR2 SMNVEV (reference sequence). V gave up 2 bases and J gave up 6 bases; unmatched junction bases: 4. CDR3 size: 13 residues. The CDR3 coding sequence is TGTGCCAGCAGTTTACTTCCGGGGGGCGAGCAGTACTTC. This gives the protein CASSLLPGGEQYF.

In its sample, this clonotype was seen a few times. The chain combines TRBV20-1 with TRBJ2-5; D perhaps matches TRBD2 (6 bases). The CDR3 extends over 12 amino acids. Trimming removed 5 bases at V and 4 bases at J, with 11 bases between. Germline V gives CDR1 DFQATT, CDR2 SNEGSKA (reference sequence). The CDR3 nucleotides read TGCAGTGCTGGCGGGGCAGGAGAGACCCAGTACTTC. Its translation is CSAGGAGETQYF.

This clonotype was picked up many times. V and J are TRBV20-1 and TRBJ2-2; 9 bases align to TRBD1. This CDR3 is built from 15 residues. V lost 6 bases, J lost 0 bases, and 5 bases stayed unmatched. CDR1 is DFQATT, CDR2 SNEGSKA, per germline (reference sequence). The CDR3 DNA follows: TGCAGTGCAATGGACAGGGGCGCGAACACCGGGGAGCTGTTTTTT. This codes for CSAMDRGANTGELFF.

This clonotype appeared once. The chain combines TRBV12-3 or TRBV12-4 with TRBJ1-5; D remains ambiguous. The CDR3 is made up of 14 amino acids. V lost 1 base, J lost 4 bases, and 8 bases lay in between. DNA for the CDR3: TGTGCCAGCAGTTTAGTCGCCTTAAATCAGCCCCAGCATTTT. It codes for CASSLVALNQPQHF.

V usage is TRBV30 and J usage is TRBJ2-2; D gene unclear. V lost 3 bases and J 6 bases, leaving 8 bases between the germline ends. From germline, CDR1 is GTSNPN and CDR2 SVGIG (reference sequence). This CDR3 contains 12 residues. CDR3 nucleotide sequence: TGTGCCTGGAGGGAAACCCCCGGGGAGCTGTTTTTT. It yields the protein CAWRETPGELFF.